Below, 13 T cell receptor beta chains from the same sample are listed, as sequenced in a study of T cell changes during pregnancy in multiple sclerosis. TCRdb's table, derived via immunoSEQ multiplex PCR, lists solely in-frame clones and lacks some. In the table there are tens of thousands of clones, roughly 89% of which are singletons. The specimen was peripheral blood, collected after pregnancy. The receptors here all came from a female donor in good health, enrolled as a control in a pregnancy study.

This clone is a singleton in its sample. The chain joins TRBV7-2 to TRBJ1-2; D is unresolved. Germline assignment: CDR1 SGHTA and CDR2 FQGNSA. The CDR3 has 14 amino acids. Between the trimmed V and J ends, which lost 0 bases and 3 bases, there was a span of 8 bases. CDR3: CASSLASQDYGYTF. The DNA of the CDR3 is TGTGCCAGCAGCTTAGCGAGTCAGGACTATGGCTACACCTTC.

The chain couples TRBV27 to TRBJ2-2, with 9 nucleotides matching TRBD1. Germline CDR1 reads MNHEY; CDR2 reads SMNVEV (reference sequence). CDR3 length equals 15 residues. J gave up 4 bases and V 4 bases, and 4 bases lay outside the gene matches. The CDR3 nucleotides are TGTGCCAGCAGTTCCGGGACAGGGTTCACCGGGGAGCTGTTTTTT. Translating it yields CASSSGTGFTGELFF.

The chain has TRBV15 and TRBJ1-4, with D perhaps TRBD1 (6 bases). The CDR3 contains 16 residues. Trimming shortened V by 2 bases and J by 3 bases, and 13 bases separated the two germline ends. The germline gives CDR1 LNHNV, CDR2 YYDKDF (reference sequence). The CDR3 region is CATSRKGGRSNEKLFF. CDR3 DNA sequence: TGTGCCACCAGCAGAAAAGGGGGACGGTCTAATGAAAAACTGTTTTTT.

This clone was seen a handful of times. The J gene is TRBJ2-5, the V gene TRBV2; D possibly corresponds to TRBD2 (5 bases). Germline CDR1 SNHLY, CDR2 FYNNEI. V lost 10 bases to trimming and J lost 2 bases, with 14 bases between them. There are 13 residues in the CDR3. CDR3 residues: CATPGSSQETQYF. As DNA, the CDR3 is TGTGCCACCCCGGGGAGTAGTCAAGAGACCCAGTACTTC.

This chain joins TRBV25-1 and TRBJ2-5; 8 bases are a match to TRBD1. This CDR3 has 14 amino acids. V was clipped by 4 bases and J by 6 bases; unmatched bases: 7. CDR1 is MGHDK, CDR2 SYGVNS, per germline. Here the CDR3 DNA reads TGTGCCAGCAGTGTGACCGGGACAGGCAAGACCCAGTACTTC. This encodes CASSVTGTGKTQYF.

This clone has only a few counts. The genes are TRBV29-1 and TRBJ1-1; the D gene is possibly TRBD1 (5 bases). Germline V lookup: CDR1 SQVTM, CDR2 ANQGSEA. Trimming took off 8 bases at V and 2 bases at J, with 18 bases between the two ends. CDR3 length: 14 amino acids. Here the CDR3 DNA reads TGCAGCACTCGGGGGGGAGACGGAAACACTGAAGCTTTCTTT. It codes for CSTRGGDGNTEAFF. Together with reference TRBV29-1 and TRBJ1-1, the CDR3 gives the full variable domain: SAVISQKPSRDICQRGTSLTIQCQVDSQVTMMFWYRQQPGQSLTLIATANQGSEATYESGFVIDKFPISRPNLTFSTLTVSNMSPEDSSIYLCSTRGGDGNTEAFFGQGTRLTVV.

This chain connects TRBV5-8 to TRBJ2-5; no clear D. Trimming pared 0 bases from V and 1 base from J, leaving 4 bases between. The CDR3 sequence is 13 residues long. Germline V gene data show CDR1 as SGHTS and CDR2 as YDEGEE. In DNA form, the CDR3 reads TGTGCCAGCAGCTTGGGCGTCCAAGAGACCCAGTACTTC. Translation: CASSLGVQETQYF.

This clone was detected only once. The CDR3 DNA follows: TGTGCCAGCAGTGATCCGGGTCCAAGCTCCTACAATGAGCAGTTCTTC. It specifies CASSDPGPSSYNEQFF. The chain couples TRBV25-1 to TRBJ2-1; D uncertain. Germline CDR1 and CDR2: MGHDK and SYGVNS. This CDR3 contains 16 residues. V was clipped by 3 bases and J by 0 bases, with 12 bases between them.

V usage is TRBV9 and J usage is TRBJ1-2, with D unclear. V was shortened by 4 bases and J by 8 bases, with 12 bases between the two germline ends. Germline loops: CDR1 SGDLS, CDR2 YYNGEE. The CDR3 is 12 amino acids. The CDR3 region has the DNA TGTGCCAGCAGCTCCTCGGGTGGCGGCTACACCTTC. It codes for CASSSSGGGYTF.

The sample holds one count of this clone. The chain uses TRBV9 and TRBJ2-5, with TRBD1 identical over 7 bases. The CDR3 extends over 16 amino acids. Germline CDR1 SGDLS, CDR2 YYNGEE. The ends lost 9 bases at V and 5 bases at J; junction bases unmatched: 19. The CDR3 nucleotides read TGTGCCACCCCCCGGACAGGTAGGGGATGTACGGAGACCCAGTACTTC. It encodes CATPRTGRGCTETQYF.

J is TRBJ2-3 and V is TRBV5-1, with D perhaps TRBD1 (6 bases). The ends were cut back, 0 bases at V and 2 bases at J, with 7 bases in the middle. This CDR3 comprises 14 residues. Germline CDR1 SGHRS, CDR2 YFSETQ. The CDR3: CASSLDRATDTQYF. The CDR3 coding sequence is TGCGCCAGCAGCTTGGACAGGGCCACAGATACGCAGTATTTT.

V is TRBV7-2 and J is TRBJ2-1; D may be TRBD2 (5 bases). Trimming pared 4 bases from V and 10 bases from J, leaving 14 bases between. The CDR3 spans 13 residues. Germline-derived CDR1 and CDR2 are SGHTA and FQGNSA. The CDR3, as DNA: TGTGCCAGCAGCTCGGGGTGGAGGAACGAGCAGTTCTTC. It specifies CASSSGWRNEQFF. Filled out from reference TRBV7-2 and TRBJ2-1, the complete variable domain reads GAGVSQSPSNKVTEKGKDVELRCDPISGHTALYWYRQSLGQGLEFLIYFQGNSAPDKSGLPSDRFSAERTGGSVSTLTIQRTQQEDSAVYLCASSSGWRNEQFFGPGTRLTVL.

The V and J genes are TRBV6-1 and TRBJ1-1; 7 positions agree with TRBD1. V lost 7 bases to trimming and J lost 3 bases; unmatched junction nucleotides: 5. The germline gives CDR1 MNHNS, CDR2 SASEGT. The CDR3 totals 13 residues. Here the CDR3 DNA reads TGTGCCAGCAACCCCAGGGGGGACACTGAAGCTTTCTTT. Its translation is CASNPRGDTEAFF.